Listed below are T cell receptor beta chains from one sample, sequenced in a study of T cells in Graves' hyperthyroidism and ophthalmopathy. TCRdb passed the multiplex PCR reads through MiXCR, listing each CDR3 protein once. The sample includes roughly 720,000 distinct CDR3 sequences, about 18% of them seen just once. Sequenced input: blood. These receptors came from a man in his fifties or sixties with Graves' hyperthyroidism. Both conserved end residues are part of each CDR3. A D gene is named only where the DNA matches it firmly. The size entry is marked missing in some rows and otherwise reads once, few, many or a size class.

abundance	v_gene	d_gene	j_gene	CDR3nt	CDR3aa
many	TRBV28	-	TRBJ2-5	TGTGCCAGCAGTTCACCAGACGGGCAAGAGACCCAGTACTTC	CASSSPDGQETQYF
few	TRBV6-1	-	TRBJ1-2	TGTGCCAGCAGTTATTACCAGGGGAAGTATGGCTACACCTTC	CASSYYQGKYGYTF
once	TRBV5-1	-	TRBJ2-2	TGCGCCAGCAGTTTCTCCGGGGGGAACACCGGGGAGCTGTTTTTT	CASSFSGGNTGELFF
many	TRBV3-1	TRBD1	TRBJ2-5	TGTGCCAGCAGCTACGGGACAGGGGAAGAGACCCAGTACTTC	CASSYGTGEETQYF
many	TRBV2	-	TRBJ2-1	TGTGCCAGCAGTGGTGTAGCCGTCGATGAGCAGTTCTTC	CASSGVAVDEQFF
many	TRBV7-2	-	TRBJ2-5	TGTGCCAGCAGCCCCATAGCGGAAGAGACCCAGTACTTC	CASSPIAEETQYF
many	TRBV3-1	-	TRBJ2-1	TGTGCCAGCAGCCAGTGGGATGAGCAGTTCTTC	CASSQWDEQFF
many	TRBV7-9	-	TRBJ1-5	TGTGCCAGCAGCTTAGGGGGGTCAGAGCAGCCCCAGCATTTT	CASSLGGSEQPQHF
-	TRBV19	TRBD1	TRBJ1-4	TGTGCCAGTAGTCACCCCCGGGACAGTGCAACTAATGAAAAACTGTTTTTT	CASSHPRDSATNEKLFF
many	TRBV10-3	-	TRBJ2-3	TGTGCCATCAGTTCAGTGGAGGGGACGCAGTATTTT	CAISSVEGTQYF
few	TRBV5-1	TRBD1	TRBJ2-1	TGCGCCAGCAGCTTGGATCCGGACAGGACGAATGAGCAGTTCTTC	CASSLDPDRTNEQFF
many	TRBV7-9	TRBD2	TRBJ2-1	TGTGCCAGCAGCCTCAGCGGGAGGGGCAATGAGCAGTTCTTC	CASSLSGRGNEQFF
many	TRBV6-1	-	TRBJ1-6	TGTGCCAGCGCTAAGAGTCCACTGCAGGTCTCCTATAATTCACCCCTCCACTTT	CASAKSPLQVSYNSPLHF
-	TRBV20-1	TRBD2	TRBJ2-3	TGCAGTGCCCCAGCGGGAGGGCCAAGAGATACGCAGTATTTT	CSAPAGGPRDTQYF
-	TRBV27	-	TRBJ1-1	TGTGCCAGCAGGGGGATGGCCCGCACTGAAGCTTTCTTT	CASRGMARTEAFF
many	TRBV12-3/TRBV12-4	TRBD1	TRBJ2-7	TGTGCCAGCAGTTCGCCCGGGACAGGGAAACCCTACGAGCAGTACTTC	CASSSPGTGKPYEQYF
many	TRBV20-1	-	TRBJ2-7	TGCAGTGTCACCCGCGGGGAACTCTACGAGCAGTACTTC	CSVTRGELYEQYF
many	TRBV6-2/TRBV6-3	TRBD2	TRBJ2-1	TGTGCCAGCAGTTTCCCGGGACTAGCATACAATGAGCAGTTCTTC	CASSFPGLAYNEQFF
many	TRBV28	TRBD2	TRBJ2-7	TGTGCCAGCAGTTCGCCCGGGACTAGCGGGAGATACGAGCAGTACTTC	CASSSPGTSGRYEQYF